Reported below is one T cell receptor beta chain. immunoSEQ v3.0 was run at survey level. Data came from immunoSEQ multiplex PCR; TCRdb stores just in-frame clones and leaves some out. The table shows around 20,000 clones, with about 82% occurring only once. The entry originates in a study of long-term antiretroviral therapy in people with HIV. Looked up from germline, CDR1 is SGDLS and CDR2 is YYNGEE. The CDR3 sequence is 14 residues long. After removal of 4 bases from V and 2 bases from J, the junction contained 2 bases not matched to a gene. This clonotype originated in a man younger than 35 with HIV. This chain joins TRBV9 and TRBJ2-3, with 9 bases matching TRBD2. The sample here was unsorted PBMCs, taken approximately 4 years after starting antiretroviral therapy. CDR3 protein: CASSKRGDTDTQYF. CDR3 bases: TGTGCCAGCAGCAAGCGGGGGGACACAGATACGCAGTATTTT. Complete variable domain (other parts from reference TRBV9 and TRBJ2-3): DSGVTQTPKHLITATGQRVTLRCSPRSGDLSVYWYQQSLDQGLQFLIQYYNGEERAKGNILERFSAQQFPDLHSELNLSSLELGDSALYFCASSKRGDTDTQYFGPGTRLTVL.